The 9 T cell receptor beta chains reported below all come from one sample, sequenced in a study of T cell changes during pregnancy in multiple sclerosis (dated by TCRdb to between 2018 and 2020). Library preparation employed the immunoSEQ multiplex PCR assay. The table comes from immuneACCESS by way of TCRdb, which keeps in-frame sequences with V and J called. Part of the clones is missing from these tables; in studies checked, under half for an unresolved V gene and the rest for unknown reasons. This sample lists about 84,000 clones; roughly 94% were detected once. 0.8% to 1% of the sample goes to the ten largest clones. Sequencing used peripheral blood, obtained in the second trimester of pregnancy. All receptors come from a female donor in good health, enrolled as a control in a pregnancy study.

The chain couples TRBV28 to TRBJ1-5, with 7 bases identical to TRBD1. Trimming at V came to 7 bases and at J to 2 bases, leaving 14 bases not matched to a gene. The CDR3 is 17 residues long. Germline V CDR1 and CDR2: MDHEN, SYDVKM. CDR3 nucleotides: TGTGCCAGCACCTCATCCGAGACAGGGATTGGCAATCAGCCCCAGCATTTT. It codes for CASTSSETGIGNQPQHF.

CDR3: CASSLAPGTGNTIYF. In DNA form, the CDR3 reads TGCGCCAGCAGCTTAGCGCCAGGGACTGGAAACACCATATATTTT. The chain carries TRBV5-1 and TRBJ1-3, with D maybe TRBD1 (5 bases). The V gene lost 2 bases and the J gene lost 2 bases, with 11 bases spanning the gap. The CDR3 extends over 15 amino acids. Germline V CDR1 and CDR2: SGHRS, YFSETQ.

This clone was seen once. The chain carries TRBV4-1 and TRBJ2-1; the match to TRBD2 covers 7 bases. CDR1 and CDR2 (germline): MGHRA, YSYEKL. The trim removed 2 bases at V and 3 bases at J, leaving 10 bases unmatched. The CDR3 covers 17 residues. CDR3 nucleotide sequence: TGCGCCAGCAGCCAACCCTCCAGCGGGACGTTCTACAATGAGCAGTTCTTC. Amino acid sequence: CASSQPSSGTFYNEQFF.

The rearrangement links TRBV4-1 to TRBJ2-7; no firm D call. V was cut by 4 bases and J by 5 bases, with 12 bases left in between. There are 13 residues in the CDR3. Germline CDR1 reads MGHRA; CDR2 reads YSYEKL. CDR3 sequence (DNA): TGCGCCAGCAGCCCCCTGCCGCGTAACGAGCAGTACTTC. Amino acid sequence: CASSPLPRNEQYF.

The chain recombines TRBV27 with TRBJ1-2, with D hard to call. This CDR3 has 14 residues. Trimming took 2 bases from V and 8 from J, leaving 15 bases between them. Per germline, CDR1 MNHEY and CDR2 SMNVEV (reference sequence). The DNA for the CDR3 is TGTGCCAGCAGTTTAACCGGGGTAGGATCAGGCTACACCTTC. This translates into CASSLTGVGSGYTF.

The J gene is TRBJ1-1, the V gene TRBV18, with a tentative D call TRBD1 (5 bases). Trimming left V 3 bases short and J 4 bases short, with 15 bases between. Germline CDR1 and CDR2: KGHSH and LQKENI. The CDR3 loop spans 15 amino acids. CDR3 nucleotide sequence: TGTGCCAGCTCACCGGGACGGGGGGTGGGCACTGAAGCTTTCTTT. Residues: CASSPGRGVGTEAFF.

The rearrangement links TRBV29-1 to TRBJ2-5, with a tentative D call TRBD1 (5 bases). Germline V gene sequence: CDR1 SQVTM, CDR2 ANQGSEA. Trimming left V 4 bases short and J 5 bases short, with 11 bases between. The CDR3 is 12 amino acids. CDR3 bases: TGCAGCGTTGGGGCAGGGAAGGAGACCCAGTACTTC. Amino acids: CSVGAGKETQYF. The full variable domain, its missing parts supplied by reference TRBV29-1 and TRBJ2-5, is SAVISQKPSRDICQRGTSLTIQCQVDSQVTMMFWYRQQPGQSLTLIATANQGSEATYESGFVIDKFPISRPNLTFSTLTVSNMSPEDSSIYLCSVGAGKETQYFGPGTRLLVL.

This chain connects TRBV5-1 to TRBJ2-1; TRBD1 matches at 12 bases. The CDR3 sequence is 14 residues long. The germline V gene encodes CDR1 SGHRS and CDR2 YFSETQ. V gave up 4 bases and J gave up 10 bases; unmatched junction bases: 6. The CDR3 nucleotides are TGCGCCAGCAGCGGGGACAGGGGGCGCTTCGAGCAGTTCTTC. Its protein product is CASSGDRGRFEQFF. Variable domain in full (rest from reference TRBV5-1 and TRBJ2-1): KAGVTQTPRYLIKTRGQQVTLSCSPISGHRSVSWYQQTPGQGLQFLFEYFSETQRNKGNFPGRFSGRQFSNSRSEMNVSTLELGDSALYLCASSGDRGRFEQFFGPGTRLTVL.

The chain carries TRBV4-2 and TRBJ2-3; D uncertain. This CDR3 has 13 amino acids. The germline V gene has CDR1 LGHNA and CDR2 YNFKEQ. The V end lost 2 bases, the J end lost 7 bases, and 10 bases lay between the germline ends. The CDR3 is CASSQPDLNTQYF. The CDR3 DNA reads as TGTGCCAGCAGCCAACCCGACTTAAATACGCAGTATTTT.